Below, 19 T cell receptor beta chains from the same sample are listed, as sequenced in a study of CD8+ T cells in alopecia areata. The pooled cutaneous lymph node cells were sorted using several markers (CD4, CD8alpha, NKG2D, NKG2ACE and others). As the sequencing template, cDNA was produced by extracting RNA and reverse transcribing it. TCRdb's copy holds only in-frame clones and misses some; the assay was immunoSEQ multiplex PCR. The sample contains 270,000 or so clones, none of them singletons. The sequenced material came from CD4+ T cells sorted from a lymph node. The receptors derive from a C3H/HeJ mouse with alopecia areata. This mouse strain has H2-k as its MHC haplotype.

About this clone itself: Gene names refer to mouse genes. The CDR3 is cut off 4 residues early in the read; its end comes from the germline J gene. The rearrangement joins TRBV31 to TRBJ1-2; D is perhaps TRBD1 (6 bases). The length of the CDR3 is 14 residues. V lost 0 bases to trimming and J lost 0 bases, with 8 bases between them. Germline V gene lookup returns CDR1 GKSSPN and CDR2 SITVG. The covered CDR3 bases are TGTGCCTGGAGTCTCGGGACACCAAACTCC. Its protein is CAWSLGTPNS. The complete CDR3 protein is CAWSLGTPNSDYTF.

A few counts support this clone. Gene names and germline refer to mouse. The read terminates 4 residues before the CDR3 end, so the remaining end is supplied by the germline J gene. J is TRBJ2-1 and V is TRBV1; D call uncertain. CDR1 and CDR2 from the germline V gene are NSQYPW and LRSPGD (reference sequence). This CDR3 is built from 12 residues. CDR3 DNA, as far as it was read: TGCACCTGCAGTGCAGGGGGTTCT. Its protein product is CTCSAGGS. The complete CDR3 reads CTCSAGGSEQFF.

Concerning this clone: Gene names refer to mouse genes. The read ends 4 residues early relative to the CDR3; the germline J gene fills the gap. The chain employs TRBV19 and TRBJ2-7; D ambiguous. The ends were cut back, 0 bases at V and 0 bases at J, with 7 bases in the middle. The CDR3 spans 14 residues. From germline, CDR1 is FNHDT and CDR2 SITEND (reference sequence). The CDR3 loop is CASSIAPSSYEQYF. The CDR3 bases that were read are TGTGCCAGCAGTATAGCTCCCAGCTCCTAT.

This clone occurred a few times. Gene names denote mouse genes. The CDR3 is cut off 4 residues early in the read; its end comes from the germline J gene. The chain links TRBV5 to TRBJ2-1, with D perhaps matching TRBD1 (5 bases). The CDR3 sequence is 13 residues long. Germline V gives CDR1 LGHNA, CDR2 YNLKQL (reference sequence). Trimming pared 4 bases from V and 2 bases from J, leaving 6 bases between. Here the CDR3 reads CASSPTDYAEQFF. CDR3 DNA (partial): TGTGCCAGCAGCCCGACAGACTATGCT.

Points on this clone: Genes and germline come from the mouse. The CDR3 is cut off 4 residues early in the read; its end comes from the germline J gene. This chain joins TRBV13-3 and TRBJ2-3; weak D call: TRBD1 (6 bases). The germline V gene has CDR1 NNHDY and CDR2 SYVADS. The CDR3 is 12 residues long. The CDR3 DNA, read in part, is TGTGCCAGCAGTTGGGACAAAGAA. Its protein is CASSWDKE. The whole CDR3 protein reads CASSWDKETLYF.

Concerning this clone: Mouse germline and gene names are used. The read gets to within 4 residues of the CDR3 end, and the germline J gene fills in the rest. V and J are TRBV1 and TRBJ2-4; unclear D gene. The CDR3 is 14 residues long. The germline gives CDR1 NSQYPW, CDR2 LRSPGD (reference sequence). Trimming left V 0 bases short and J 1 base short, with 5 bases between. This CDR3 reads CTCSADTGQNTLYF. CDR3 bases read: TGCACCTGCAGTGCAGATACTGGTCAAAAC.

As regards this clone: A much larger clone sits a single nucleotide away, making a read error possible. Gene names are mouse gene names. With the read ending 4 residues before the CDR3 end, the germline J gene is used to fill in that end. Other DNA sequences in the same sample also yield this CDR3. This chain links TRBV19 with TRBJ2-3; tentative D call: TRBD1 (6 bases). Trimming cost V 5 bases and J 0 bases, with 13 bases left between them. The CDR3 consists of 15 residues. Looked up from germline, CDR1 is FNHDT and CDR2 is SITEND (reference sequence). The DNA read from the CDR3 is TGTGCCAGCAGCCCTGGGACAACTAGTGCAGAA. Its protein product is CASSPGTTSAE. The entire CDR3 protein reads CASSPGTTSAETLYF. Filled out from reference TRBV19 and TRBJ2-3, the complete variable domain reads GGIITQTPKFLIGQEGQKLTLKCQQNFNHDTMYWYRQDSGKGLRLIYYSITENDLQKGDLSEGYDASREKKSSFSLTVTSAQKNEMAVFLCASSPGTTSAETLYFGSGTRLTVL.

With regard to this clone: Mouse gene names apply. The read halts 4 residues ahead of the CDR3 end, with the missing end drawn from the germline J gene. V is TRBV13-3 and J is TRBJ2-1, with 12 positions matching TRBD2. This CDR3 has 16 residues. Germline V CDR1 and CDR2: NNHDY, SYVADS. Trimming cost V 5 bases and J 3 bases; bases outside gene matches: 6. CDR3 sequence: CASRKGLGGIYAEQFF. The part of the CDR3 DNA that was read is TGTGCCAGCAGGAAGGGACTGGGGGGAATCTATGCT.

This clone was recorded at least ten times. The gene symbols are mouse symbols. The CDR3 is cut off 4 residues early in the read; its end comes from the germline J gene. The sample contains more than one DNA sequence encoding this CDR3. The J gene is TRBJ1-1, the V gene TRBV13-1, with TRBD1 as a possible D gene (6 bases). The CDR3 consists of 14 residues. Germline V lookup: CDR1 NSHNY, CDR2 SYGAGN. The V gene lost 3 bases and the J gene lost 0 bases, with 9 bases spanning the gap. Incomplete CDR3 DNA: TGTGCCAGCAGTGTACAGGGCGCAAACACA. Translating it yields CASSVQGANT. The whole CDR3 sequence reads CASSVQGANTEVFF.

This clone was counted a few times. Gene labels here are mouse ones. Sequencing ends 4 residues short of the CDR3 end; the germline J gene provides the rest. This chain joins TRBV5 and TRBJ2-2, with a weak D call TRBD1 (6 bases). CDR1 LGHNA and CDR2 YNLKQL come from the germline V gene (reference sequence). The CDR3 is 17 residues long. Between the trimmed V and J ends, which lost 0 bases and 2 bases, there was a span of 13 bases. The part of the CDR3 DNA that was read is TGTGCCAGCAGCCAAGACAGGGGAGGATGGAACACCGGG. It encodes CASSQDRGGWNTG. The whole CDR3 is CASSQDRGGWNTGQLYF.

Concerning this clone: A much bigger clone sits one base away, suggesting this may be a read error. Gene labels here are mouse ones. The read terminates 4 residues before the CDR3 end, so the remaining end is supplied by the germline J gene. This sample also contains other DNA sequences that code for the same CDR3. The gene calls are TRBV13-1 and TRBJ2-5; 11 nucleotides match TRBD2. With 4 bases clipped from V and 3 bases from J, the junction kept 1 base outside the gene matches. Germline V gives CDR1 NSHNY, CDR2 SYGAGN. The CDR3 is 14 residues long. CDR3 DNA, as far as it was read: TGTGCCAGCAGTCGACTGGGGGGGCAAGAC. As protein: CASSRLGGQD. The whole CDR3 region reads CASSRLGGQDTQYF.

This clone has more than one count but fewer than ten. Gene names are the mouse ones. The read terminates 3 residues ahead of where the CDR3 ends, so the germline J gene completes it. V is TRBV13-1 and J is TRBJ1-6; D might be TRBD1 (5 bases). TRBJ1-6 falls under the ORF class, with uncertain function. There are 14 residues in the CDR3. Germline V lookup: CDR1 NSHNY, CDR2 SYGAGN. The CDR3 loop is CAREGRGIRSPLYF. CDR3 bases read: TGTGCGCGGGAGGGGAGGGGAATAAGATCGCCC.

This clone has just a few counts. Each gene name is a mouse one. Read coverage stops 4 residues before the CDR3 terminus; the germline J gene supplies the remainder. The chain uses TRBV1 and TRBJ2-1; the match to TRBD2 covers 11 bases. CDR3 length equals 17 residues. V trimming: 3 bases; J trimming: 4 bases; junction bases outside the gene matches: 8. Looked up from germline, CDR1 is NSQYPW and CDR2 is LRSPGD (reference sequence). CDR3 bases read: TGCACCTGCAGTGCCTCCCACTGGGGGGGCGCTTATGCT. It is translated as CTCSASHWGGAYA. The complete CDR3 protein is CTCSASHWGGAYAEQFF.

Remarks on this clone: Mouse names are used for the genes. The covered CDR3 bases are TGTGCCAGCAGTCCCTGGCAGGGAAGTGCAGAA. Translating gives CASSPWQGSAE. The entire CDR3 sequence reads CASSPWQGSAETLYF. The chain combines TRBV19 with TRBJ2-3; maybe TRBD1 (5 bases). The CDR3 extends 4 residues past the end of the read, so its final part is completed from the germline J gene. The germline gives CDR1 FNHDT, CDR2 SITEND (reference sequence). This CDR3 is 15 amino acids long. V was clipped by 4 bases and J by 0 bases, with 12 bases between them.

A few counts support this clone. All gene names here are mouse names. The CDR3 end falls 4 residues outside the read, so it is completed with the germline J gene. The V call is TRBV5, the J call TRBJ2-1, with TRBD2 matching 9 bases. Germline CDR1 reads LGHNA; CDR2 reads YNLKQL (reference sequence). This CDR3 is built from 15 residues. J gave up 2 bases and V 6 bases, and 5 bases lay outside the gene matches. The DNA read from the CDR3 is TGTGCCAGCAGTCCTCGGACTGGGGACTATGCT. Amino acids: CASSPRTGDYA. The CDR3 as a whole reads CASSPRTGDYAEQFF.

Note on this clone: Here the gene names and germline are mouse. The read comes to an end 4 residues before the CDR3 does, leaving the germline J gene to fill in the end. The chain joins TRBV13-1 to TRBJ2-4; the match to TRBD2 covers 11 bases. V lost 3 bases to trimming and J lost 0 bases; unmatched junction nucleotides: 3. CDR3 length: 16 amino acids. Germline CDR1 NSHNY, CDR2 SYGAGN. The part of the CDR3 DNA that was read is TGTGCCAGCAGTGCGGGACTGGGGGATAGTCAAAAC. This sequence encodes CASSAGLGDSQN. The CDR3, in full, reads CASSAGLGDSQNTLYF.

Worth noting for this clone: Gene names follow the mouse nomenclature. The CDR3 is cut off 4 residues early in the read; its end comes from the germline J gene. Other nucleotide sequences from this sample produce the same CDR3. The chain combines TRBV13-1 with TRBJ2-7; TRBD1 matches at 10 bases. Germline-derived CDR1 and CDR2 are NSHNY and SYGAGN. The CDR3 is 14 residues long. CDR3 region: CASSDPGQGYEQYF. The sequenced part of the CDR3 DNA is TGTGCCAGCAGTGATCCGGGACAGGGGTAT.

Turning to this clone: Any gene name here is a mouse gene name. The read stops 4 residues short of the end of the CDR3; the missing end is completed from the germline J gene. Other DNA sequences in the same sample also yield this CDR3. The chain joins TRBV13-1 to TRBJ1-2, with D tentatively TRBD1 (6 bases). The CDR3 is made up of 12 amino acids. Germline V gene lookup returns CDR1 NSHNY and CDR2 SYGAGN. The CDR3 bases that were read are TGTGCCAGCAGTGAACAGGGAGGC. It is translated as CASSEQGG. In full, the CDR3 reads CASSEQGGDYTF.

This clone showed up just a few times. Mouse gene names apply. Coverage ceases 4 residues before the CDR3 finishes, and the germline J gene fills in the end. The same CDR3 also results from other DNA sequences found in this sample. The chain joins TRBV13-1 to TRBJ1-2; possibly TRBD1 for D (5 bases). Germline CDR1 is NSHNY and CDR2 is SYGAGN. Between the trimmed V and J ends, which lost 5 bases and 0 bases, there was a span of 11 bases. The CDR3 totals 14 residues. The CDR3: CASSLDSANSDYTF. The sequenced CDR3 bases are TGTGCCAGCAGCCTTGACAGTGCAAACTCC.